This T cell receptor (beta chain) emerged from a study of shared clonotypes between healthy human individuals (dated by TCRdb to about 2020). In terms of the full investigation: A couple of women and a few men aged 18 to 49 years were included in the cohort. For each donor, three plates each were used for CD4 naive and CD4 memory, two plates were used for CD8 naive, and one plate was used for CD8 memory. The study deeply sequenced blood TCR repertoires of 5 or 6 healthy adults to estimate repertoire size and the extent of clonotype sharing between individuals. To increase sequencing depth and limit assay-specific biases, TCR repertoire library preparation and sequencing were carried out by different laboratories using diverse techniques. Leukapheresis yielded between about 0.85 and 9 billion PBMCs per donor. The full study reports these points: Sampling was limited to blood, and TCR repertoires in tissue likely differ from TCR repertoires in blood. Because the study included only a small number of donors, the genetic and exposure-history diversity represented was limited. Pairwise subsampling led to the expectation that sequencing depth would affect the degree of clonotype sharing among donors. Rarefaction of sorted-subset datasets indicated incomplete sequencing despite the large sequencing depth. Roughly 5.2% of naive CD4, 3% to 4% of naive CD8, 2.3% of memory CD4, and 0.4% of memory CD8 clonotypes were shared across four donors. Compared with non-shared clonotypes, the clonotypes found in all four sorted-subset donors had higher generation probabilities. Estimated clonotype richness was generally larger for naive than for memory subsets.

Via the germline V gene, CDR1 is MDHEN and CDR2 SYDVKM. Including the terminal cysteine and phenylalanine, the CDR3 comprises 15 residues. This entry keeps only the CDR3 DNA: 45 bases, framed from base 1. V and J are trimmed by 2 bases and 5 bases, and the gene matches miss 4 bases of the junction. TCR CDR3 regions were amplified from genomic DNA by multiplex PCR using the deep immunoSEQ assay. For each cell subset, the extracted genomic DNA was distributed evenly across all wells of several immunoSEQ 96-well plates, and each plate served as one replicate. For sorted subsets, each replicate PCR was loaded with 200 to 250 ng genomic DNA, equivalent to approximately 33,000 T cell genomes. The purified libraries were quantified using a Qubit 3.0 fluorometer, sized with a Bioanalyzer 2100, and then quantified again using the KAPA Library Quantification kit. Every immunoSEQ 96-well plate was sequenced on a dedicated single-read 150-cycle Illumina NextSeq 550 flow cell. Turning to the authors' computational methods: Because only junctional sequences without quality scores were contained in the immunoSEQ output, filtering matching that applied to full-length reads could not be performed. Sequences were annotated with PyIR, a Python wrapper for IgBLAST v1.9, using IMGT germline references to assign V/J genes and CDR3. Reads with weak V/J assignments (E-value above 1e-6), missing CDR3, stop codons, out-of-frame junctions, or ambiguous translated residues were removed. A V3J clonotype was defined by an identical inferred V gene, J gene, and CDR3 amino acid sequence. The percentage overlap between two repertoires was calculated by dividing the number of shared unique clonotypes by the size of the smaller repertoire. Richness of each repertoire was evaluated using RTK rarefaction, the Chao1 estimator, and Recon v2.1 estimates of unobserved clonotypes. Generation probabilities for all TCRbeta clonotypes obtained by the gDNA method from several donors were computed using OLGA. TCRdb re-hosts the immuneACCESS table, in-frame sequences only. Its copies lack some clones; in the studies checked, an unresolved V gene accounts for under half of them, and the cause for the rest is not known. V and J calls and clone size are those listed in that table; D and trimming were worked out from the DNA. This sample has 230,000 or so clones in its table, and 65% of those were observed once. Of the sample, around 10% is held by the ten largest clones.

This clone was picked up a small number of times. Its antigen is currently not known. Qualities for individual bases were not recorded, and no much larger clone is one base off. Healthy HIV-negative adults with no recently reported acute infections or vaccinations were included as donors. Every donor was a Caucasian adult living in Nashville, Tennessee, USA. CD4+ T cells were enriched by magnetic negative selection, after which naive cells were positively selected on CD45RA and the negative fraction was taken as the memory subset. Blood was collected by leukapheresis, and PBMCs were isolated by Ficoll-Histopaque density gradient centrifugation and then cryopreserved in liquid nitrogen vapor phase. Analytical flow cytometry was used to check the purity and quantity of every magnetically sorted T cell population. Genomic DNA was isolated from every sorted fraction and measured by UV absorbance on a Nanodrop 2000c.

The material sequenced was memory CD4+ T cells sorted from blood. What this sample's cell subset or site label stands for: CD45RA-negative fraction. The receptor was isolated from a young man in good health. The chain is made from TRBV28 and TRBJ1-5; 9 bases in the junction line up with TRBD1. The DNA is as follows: TGTGCCAGCAGTTTACTGGGACAGGGTGATCAGCCCCAGCATTTT. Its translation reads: CASSLLGQGDQPQHF.